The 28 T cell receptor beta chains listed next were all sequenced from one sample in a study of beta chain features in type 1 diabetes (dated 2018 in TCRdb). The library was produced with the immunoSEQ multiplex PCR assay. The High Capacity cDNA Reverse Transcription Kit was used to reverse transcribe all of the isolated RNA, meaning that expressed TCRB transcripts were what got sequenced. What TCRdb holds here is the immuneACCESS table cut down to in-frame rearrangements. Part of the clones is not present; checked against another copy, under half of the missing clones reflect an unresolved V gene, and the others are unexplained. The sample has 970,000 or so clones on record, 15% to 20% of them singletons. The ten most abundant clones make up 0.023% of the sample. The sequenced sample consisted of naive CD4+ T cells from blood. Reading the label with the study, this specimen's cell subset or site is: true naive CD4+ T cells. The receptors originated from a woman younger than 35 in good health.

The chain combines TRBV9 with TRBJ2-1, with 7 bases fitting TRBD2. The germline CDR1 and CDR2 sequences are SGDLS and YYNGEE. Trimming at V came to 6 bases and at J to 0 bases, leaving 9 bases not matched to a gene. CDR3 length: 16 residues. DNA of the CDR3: TGTGCCAGCACCCGGGGAGGGGCCCGCTCCTACAATGAGCAGTTCTTC. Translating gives CASTRGGARSYNEQFF.

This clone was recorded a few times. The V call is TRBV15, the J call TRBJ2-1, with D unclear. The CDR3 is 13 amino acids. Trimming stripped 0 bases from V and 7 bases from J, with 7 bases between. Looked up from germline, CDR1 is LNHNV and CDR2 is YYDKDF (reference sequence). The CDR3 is CATSRDQRNEQFF. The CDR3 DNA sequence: TGTGCCACCAGCAGAGATCAAAGAAATGAGCAGTTCTTC. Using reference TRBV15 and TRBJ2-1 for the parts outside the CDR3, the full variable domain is DAMVIQNPRYQVTQFGKPVTLSCSQTLNHNVMYWYQQKSSQAPKLLFHYYDKDFNNEADTPDNFQSRRPNTSFCFLDIRSPGLGDTAMYLCATSRDQRNEQFFGPGTRLTVL.

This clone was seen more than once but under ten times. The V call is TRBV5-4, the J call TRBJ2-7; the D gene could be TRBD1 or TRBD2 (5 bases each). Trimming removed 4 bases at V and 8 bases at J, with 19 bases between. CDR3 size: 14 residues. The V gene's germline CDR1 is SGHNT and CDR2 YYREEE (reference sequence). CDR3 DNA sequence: TGTGCCAGCAGCGCCTCCGGGACCTCAGGGAAGCAGTACTTC. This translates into CASSASGTSGKQYF.

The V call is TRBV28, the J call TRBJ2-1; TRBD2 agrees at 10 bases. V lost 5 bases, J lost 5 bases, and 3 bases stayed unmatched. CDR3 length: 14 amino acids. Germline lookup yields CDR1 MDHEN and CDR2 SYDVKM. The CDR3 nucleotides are TGTGCCAGCAGTCTAGCGGGAGTCAACAATGAGCAGTTCTTC. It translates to CASSLAGVNNEQFF.

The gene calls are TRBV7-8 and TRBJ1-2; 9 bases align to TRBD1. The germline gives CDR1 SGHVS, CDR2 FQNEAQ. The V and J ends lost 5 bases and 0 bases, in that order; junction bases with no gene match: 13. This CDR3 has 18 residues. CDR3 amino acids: CASSPAPGQGVSNYGYTF. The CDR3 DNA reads TGTGCCAGCAGCCCGGCCCCGGGACAGGGCGTCTCTAACTATGGCTACACCTTC.

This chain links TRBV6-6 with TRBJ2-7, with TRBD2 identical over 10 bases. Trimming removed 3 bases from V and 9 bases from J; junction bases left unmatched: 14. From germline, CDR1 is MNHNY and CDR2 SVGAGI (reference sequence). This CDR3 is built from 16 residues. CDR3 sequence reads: CASSYRPSGSKDAQYF. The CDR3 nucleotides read TGTGCCAGCAGTTATAGGCCTAGCGGGAGTAAAGACGCGCAGTACTTC.

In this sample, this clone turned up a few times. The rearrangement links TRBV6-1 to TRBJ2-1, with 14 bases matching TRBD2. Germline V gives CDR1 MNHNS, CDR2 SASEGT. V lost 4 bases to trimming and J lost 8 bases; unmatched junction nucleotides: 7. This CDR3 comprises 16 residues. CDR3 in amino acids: CASSGLAGGYGDEQFF. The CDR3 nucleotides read TGTGCCAGCAGTGGACTAGCGGGAGGGTACGGAGATGAGCAGTTCTTC.

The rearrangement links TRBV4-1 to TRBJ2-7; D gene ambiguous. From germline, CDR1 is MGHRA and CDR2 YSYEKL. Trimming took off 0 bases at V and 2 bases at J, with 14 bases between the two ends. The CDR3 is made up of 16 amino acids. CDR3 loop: CASSQEPSEEPYEQYF. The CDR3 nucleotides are TGCGCCAGCAGCCAAGAACCGTCCGAGGAACCCTACGAGCAGTACTTC.

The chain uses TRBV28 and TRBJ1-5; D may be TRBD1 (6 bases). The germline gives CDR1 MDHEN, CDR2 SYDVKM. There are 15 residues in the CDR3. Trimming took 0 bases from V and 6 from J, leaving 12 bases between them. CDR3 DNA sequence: TGTGCCAGCAGTTTATGGCGGGGGGGCGGTCAGCCCCAGCATTTT. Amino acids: CASSLWRGGGQPQHF.

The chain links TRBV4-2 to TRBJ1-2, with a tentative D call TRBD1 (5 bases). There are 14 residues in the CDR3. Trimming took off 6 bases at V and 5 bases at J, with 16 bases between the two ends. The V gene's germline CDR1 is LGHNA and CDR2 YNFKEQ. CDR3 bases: TGTGCCAGCAGTCCCTATCAGGGCGGTTATGGCTACACCTTC. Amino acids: CASSPYQGGYGYTF.

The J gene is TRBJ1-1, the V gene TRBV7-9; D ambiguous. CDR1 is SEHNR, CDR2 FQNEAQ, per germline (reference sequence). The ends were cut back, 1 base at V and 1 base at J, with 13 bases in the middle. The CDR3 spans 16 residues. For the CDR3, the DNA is TGTGCCAGCAGCTTAGAGGCCCTCGGGGAGAACACTGAAGCTTTCTTT. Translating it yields CASSLEALGENTEAFF. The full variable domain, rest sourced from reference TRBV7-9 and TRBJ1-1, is DTGVSQNPRHKITKRGQNVTFRCDPISEHNRLYWYRQTLGQGPEFLTYFQNEAQLEKSRLLSDRFSAERPKGSFSTLEIQRTEQGDSAMYLCASSLEALGENTEAFFGQGTRLTVV.

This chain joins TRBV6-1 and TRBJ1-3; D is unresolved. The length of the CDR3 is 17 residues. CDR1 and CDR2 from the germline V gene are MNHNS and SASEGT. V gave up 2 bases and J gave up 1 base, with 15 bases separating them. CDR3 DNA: TGTGCCAGCAGTGAACGTACGATCCGGGTTTCTGGAAACACCATATATTTT. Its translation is CASSERTIRVSGNTIYF.

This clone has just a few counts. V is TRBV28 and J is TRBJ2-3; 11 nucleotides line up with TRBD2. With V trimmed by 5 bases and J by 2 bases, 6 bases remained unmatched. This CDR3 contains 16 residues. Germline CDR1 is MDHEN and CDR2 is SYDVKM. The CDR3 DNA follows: TGTGCCAGCAGTCCACTAGCGGGAGAGGACACAGATACGCAGTATTTT. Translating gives CASSPLAGEDTDTQYF. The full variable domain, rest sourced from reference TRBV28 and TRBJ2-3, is DVKVTQSSRYLVKRTGEKVFLECVQDMDHENMFWYRQDPGLGLRLIYFSYDVKMKEKGDIPEGYSVSREKKERFSLILESASTNQTSMYLCASSPLAGEDTDTQYFGPGTRLTVL.

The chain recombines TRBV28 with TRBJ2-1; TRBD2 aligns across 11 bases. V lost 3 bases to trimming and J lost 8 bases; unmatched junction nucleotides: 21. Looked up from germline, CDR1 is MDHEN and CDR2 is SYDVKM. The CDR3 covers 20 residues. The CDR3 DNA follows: TGTGCCAGCAGTTTCATTGGGTCCCGGCGGTCTAGCGGGAGGTTGTATGAGCAGTTCTTC. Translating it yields CASSFIGSRRSSGRLYEQFF.

CDR3 in amino acids: CASRIRDGYTF. The CDR3 region has the DNA TGTGCCAGCAGGATCAGGGATGGCTACACCTTC. The chain uses TRBV2 and TRBJ1-2, with D tentatively TRBD1 (5 bases). CDR3 length: 11 residues. CDR1 SNHLY and CDR2 FYNNEI come from the germline V gene. With 6 bases removed from V and 6 bases from J, the gap between germline ends came to 8 bases. The whole variable domain, remainder taken from reference TRBV2 and TRBJ1-2, is EPEVTQTPSHQVTQMGQEVILRCVPISNHLYFYWYRQILGQKVEFLVSFYNNEISEKSEIFDDQFSVERPDGSNFTLKIRSTKLEDSAMYFCASRIRDGYTFGSGTRLTVV.

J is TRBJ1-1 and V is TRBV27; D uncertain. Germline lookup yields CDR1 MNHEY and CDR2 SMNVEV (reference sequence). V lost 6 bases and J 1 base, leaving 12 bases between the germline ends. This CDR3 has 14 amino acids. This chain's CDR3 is CASSHRVGNTEAFF. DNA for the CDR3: TGTGCCAGCAGCCACCGAGTTGGGAACACTGAAGCTTTCTTT.

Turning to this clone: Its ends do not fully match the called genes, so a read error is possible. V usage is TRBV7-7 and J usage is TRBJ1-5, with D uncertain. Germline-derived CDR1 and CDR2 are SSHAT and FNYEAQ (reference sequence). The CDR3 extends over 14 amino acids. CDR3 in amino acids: CASSLGYSNQPQHF. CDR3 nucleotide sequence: TGTGCTAGCAGCTTAGGGTATAGCAATCAGCCCCAGCATTTT.

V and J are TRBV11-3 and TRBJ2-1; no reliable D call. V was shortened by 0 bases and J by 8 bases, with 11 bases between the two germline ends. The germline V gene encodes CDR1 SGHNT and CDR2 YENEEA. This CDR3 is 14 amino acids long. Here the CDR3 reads CASSLDGDFHEQFF. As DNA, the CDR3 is TGTGCCAGCAGCTTAGATGGGGATTTCCATGAGCAGTTCTTC.

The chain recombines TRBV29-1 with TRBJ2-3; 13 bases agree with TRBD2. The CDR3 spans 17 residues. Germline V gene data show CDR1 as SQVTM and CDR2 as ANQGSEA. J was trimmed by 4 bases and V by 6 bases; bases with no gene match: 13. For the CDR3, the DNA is TGCAGCGTGACGGGACTAGCGGGACTTCATAACCCAGATACGCAGTATTTT. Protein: CSVTGLAGLHNPDTQYF.

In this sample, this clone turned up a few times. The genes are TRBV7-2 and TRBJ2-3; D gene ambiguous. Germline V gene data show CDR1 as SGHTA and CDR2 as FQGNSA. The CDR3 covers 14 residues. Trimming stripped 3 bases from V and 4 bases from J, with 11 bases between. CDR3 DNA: TGTGCCAGCAGCTTGGTATCGGGCCCAGATACGCAGTATTTT. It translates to CASSLVSGPDTQYF.

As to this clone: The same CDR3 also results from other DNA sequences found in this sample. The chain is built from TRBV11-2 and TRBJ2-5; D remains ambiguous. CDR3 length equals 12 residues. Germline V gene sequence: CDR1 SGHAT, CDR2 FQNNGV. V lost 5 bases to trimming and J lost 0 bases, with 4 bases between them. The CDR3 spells CASSRYQETQYF. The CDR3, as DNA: TGTGCCAGCAGCCGGTACCAAGAGACCCAGTACTTC.

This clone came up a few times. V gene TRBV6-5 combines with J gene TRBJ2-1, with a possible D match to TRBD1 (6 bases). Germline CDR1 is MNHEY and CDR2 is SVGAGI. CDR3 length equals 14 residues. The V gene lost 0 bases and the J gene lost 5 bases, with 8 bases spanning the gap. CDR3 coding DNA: TGTGCCAGCAGTTACTCCCGGACAGACAATGAGCAGTTCTTC. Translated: CASSYSRTDNEQFF.

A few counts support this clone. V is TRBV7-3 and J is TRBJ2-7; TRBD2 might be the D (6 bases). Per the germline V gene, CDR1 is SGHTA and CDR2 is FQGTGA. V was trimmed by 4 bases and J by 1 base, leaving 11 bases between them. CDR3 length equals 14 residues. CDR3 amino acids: CASSSGTESYEQYF. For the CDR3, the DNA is TGTGCCAGCAGCTCCGGGACTGAATCCTACGAGCAGTACTTC.

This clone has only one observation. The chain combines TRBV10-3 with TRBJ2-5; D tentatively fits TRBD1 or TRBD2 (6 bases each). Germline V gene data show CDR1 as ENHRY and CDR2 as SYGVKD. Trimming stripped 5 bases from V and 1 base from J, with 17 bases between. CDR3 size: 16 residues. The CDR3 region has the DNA TGTGCCATCAGTTCGAACAGGGTGGGGGGCCAAGAGACCCAGTACTTC. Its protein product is CAISSNRVGGQETQYF.

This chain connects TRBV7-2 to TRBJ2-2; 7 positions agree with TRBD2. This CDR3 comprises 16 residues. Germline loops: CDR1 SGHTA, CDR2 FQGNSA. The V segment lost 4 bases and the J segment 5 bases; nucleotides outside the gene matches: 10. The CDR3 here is CASSWGGRLGTGELFF. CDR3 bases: TGTGCCAGCAGCTGGGGCGGGAGACTAGGAACCGGGGAGCTGTTTTTT.

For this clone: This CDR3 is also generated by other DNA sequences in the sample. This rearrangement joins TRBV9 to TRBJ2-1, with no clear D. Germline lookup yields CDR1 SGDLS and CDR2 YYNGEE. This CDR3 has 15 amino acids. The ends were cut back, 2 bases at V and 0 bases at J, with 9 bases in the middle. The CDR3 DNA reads TGTGCCAGCAGCGTGTCAGGTAGCTCCTACAATGAGCAGTTCTTC. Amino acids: CASSVSGSSYNEQFF.

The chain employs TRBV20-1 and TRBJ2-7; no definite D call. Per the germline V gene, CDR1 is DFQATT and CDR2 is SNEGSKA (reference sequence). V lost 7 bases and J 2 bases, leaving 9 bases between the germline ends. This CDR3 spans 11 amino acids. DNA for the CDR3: TGCAGTGGCTCTCGGGCCTACGAGCAGTACTTC. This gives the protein CSGSRAYEQYF.

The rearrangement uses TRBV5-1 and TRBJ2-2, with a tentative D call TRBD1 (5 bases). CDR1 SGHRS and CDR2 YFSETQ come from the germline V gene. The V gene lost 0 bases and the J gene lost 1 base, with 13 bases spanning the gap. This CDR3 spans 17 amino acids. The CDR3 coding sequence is TGCGCCAGCAGCTTGGCTCACAGGAAAGGGAACACCGGGGAGCTGTTTTTT. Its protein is CASSLAHRKGNTGELFF.